This T cell receptor beta chain originates from a study of blood T cell repertoires in COVID-19. Study-wide context: Acute and convalescent COVID-19 specimens originated in the United States, Italy and Spain. T cells, B-cell-depleted T cells, or PBMCs supplied cDNA or gDNA.

The CDR3 sequence is 16 residues long. Germline-derived CDR1 and CDR2 are KGHDR and SFDVKD. The trim removed 6 bases at V and 4 bases at J, leaving 9 bases unmatched. As originally analysed: Researchers report that nucleated cell counts were estimated from reference gene primer amplification. Measured with immunoSEQ multiplex PCR; TCRdb has only the in-frame clones, and not every one. The DNA gave D and trimming, while V, J and clone size come from that table. The sample lists 150,000 to 190,000 clones, around 74% occurring once. J is TRBJ1-5 and V is TRBV24-1; 9 bases line up with TRBD1. Sequenced input: peripheral blood. The clonotype was recovered from a woman aged 80 or older with acute or convalescent COVID-19. CDR3 in amino acids: CATSSHPGQGNQPQHF. In DNA form, the CDR3 reads TGTGCCACCAGTTCCCACCCGGGACAGGGTAATCAGCCCCAGCATTTT.